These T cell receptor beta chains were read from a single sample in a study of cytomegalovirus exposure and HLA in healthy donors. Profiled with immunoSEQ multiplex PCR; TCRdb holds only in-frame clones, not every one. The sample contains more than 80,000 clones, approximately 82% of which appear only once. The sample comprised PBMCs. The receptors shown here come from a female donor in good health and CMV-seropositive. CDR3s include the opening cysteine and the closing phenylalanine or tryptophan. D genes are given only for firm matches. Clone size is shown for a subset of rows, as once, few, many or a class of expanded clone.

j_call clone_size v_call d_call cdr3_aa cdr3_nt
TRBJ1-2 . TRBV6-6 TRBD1 CASSVPGQGDYGYTF TGTGCCAGCAGTGTCCCGGGACAGGGAGACTATGGCTACACCTTC
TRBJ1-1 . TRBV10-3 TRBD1 CAISLGDRDTEAFF TGTGCCATCAGTCTAGGGGACAGAGACACTGAAGCTTTCTTT
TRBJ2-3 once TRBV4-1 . CASSSSGGTDTQYF TGCGCCAGCAGCTCATCGGGGGGCACAGATACGCAGTATTTT
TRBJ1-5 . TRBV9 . CASSVEGRSNQPQHF TGTGCCAGCAGCGTAGAGGGGCGTAGCAATCAGCCCCAGCATTTT
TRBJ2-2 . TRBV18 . CASSPRFGIGTGELFF TGTGCCAGCTCACCACGCTTCGGGATTGGCACCGGGGAGCTGTTTTTT
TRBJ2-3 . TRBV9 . CASSREDTQYF TGTGCCAGCAGCCGGGAGGATACGCAGTATTTT
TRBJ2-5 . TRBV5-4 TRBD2 CASSKGTSGVETQYF TGTGCCAGCAGCAAGGGGACTAGCGGGGTGGAGACCCAGTACTTC
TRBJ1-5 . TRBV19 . CASSPEGGGNQPQHF TGTGCCAGTAGTCCCGAGGGGGGGGGCAATCAGCCCCAGCATTTT
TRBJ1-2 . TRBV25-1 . CASSDNLGDYGYTF TGTGCCAGCAGTGATAATCTAGGGGACTATGGCTACACCTTC
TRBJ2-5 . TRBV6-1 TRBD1 CASSEWWTGGGETQYF TGTGCCAGCAGTGAATGGTGGACAGGGGGCGGGGAGACCCAGTACTTC
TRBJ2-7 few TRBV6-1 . CASSEMGPGTVSYEQYF TGTGCCAGCAGTGAAATGGGGCCCGGGACTGTCTCCTACGAGCAGTACTTC
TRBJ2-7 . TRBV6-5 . CASRGIDRSYEQYF TGTGCCAGCAGGGGGATTGACAGATCCTACGAGCAGTACTTC
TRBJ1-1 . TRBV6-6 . CASSLLQTQTTEAFF TGTGCCAGCAGTCTCCTCCAGACTCAAACCACTGAAGCTTTCTTT
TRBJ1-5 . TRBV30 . CALETKFHSNQPQHF TGTGCCTTGGAGACTAAATTTCATAGCAATCAGCCCCAGCATTTT
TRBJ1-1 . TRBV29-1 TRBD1 CSVEPGGVTEAFF TGCAGCGTTGAACCAGGGGGCGTCACTGAAGCTTTCTTT
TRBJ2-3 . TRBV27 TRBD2 CASSPYVGGRSNTQYF TGTGCCAGCAGTCCCTATGTGGGGGGGAGGTCGAATACGCAGTATTTT
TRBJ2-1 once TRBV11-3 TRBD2 CASSLAGGVTYNEQFF TGTGCCAGCAGCTTGGCTGGGGGGGTCACCTACAATGAGCAGTTCTTC
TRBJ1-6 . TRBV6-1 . CASSERVGDSPLHF TGTGCCAGCAGTGAACGGGTTGGAGATTCACCCCTCCACTTT
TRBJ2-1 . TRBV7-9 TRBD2 CASSMPGTSGNGQFF TGTGCCAGCTCTATGCCCGGGACTAGCGGGAACGGGCAGTTCTTC
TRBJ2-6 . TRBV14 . CASSQISQDSSSGANVLTF TGTGCCAGCAGCCAAATTTCTCAGGACAGCTCCTCTGGGGCCAACGTCCTGACTTTC
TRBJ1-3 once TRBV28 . CASSLRGRNTIYF TGTGCCAGCAGTTTGCGGGGGCGAAACACCATATATTTT
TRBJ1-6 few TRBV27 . CASSGGYNSPLHF TGTGCCAGCAGCGGAGGCTATAATTCACCCCTCCACTTT
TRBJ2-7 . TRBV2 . CASSAGTRTYEQYF TGTGCCAGCAGTGCCGGGACAAGAACCTACGAGCAGTACTTC
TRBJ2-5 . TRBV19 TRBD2 CASRAGVETQYF TGTGCCAGTCGGGCGGGAGTTGAGACCCAGTACTTC
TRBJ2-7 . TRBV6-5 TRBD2 CASSAGTSREQYF TGTGCCAGCAGTGCCGGGACTAGCCGCGAGCAGTACTTC
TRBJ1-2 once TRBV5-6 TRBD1 CASSSPDRGYGYTF TGTGCCAGCAGCTCCCCAGACAGGGGCTATGGCTACACCTTC
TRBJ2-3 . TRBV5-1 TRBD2 CASSFGLAGGFTDTQYF TGCGCCAGCAGCTTTGGACTAGCGGGGGGATTCACAGATACGCAGTATTTT
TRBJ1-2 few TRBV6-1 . CASSGWAAYGYTF TGTGCCAGCAGTGGATGGGCAGCCTATGGCTACACCTTC
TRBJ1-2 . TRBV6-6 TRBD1 CASSSRQGNYGYTF TGTGCCAGCAGCTCCAGACAGGGGAACTATGGCTACACCTTC
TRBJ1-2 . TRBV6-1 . CASRTGQTYGYTF TGTGCCAGCAGGACCGGACAGACCTATGGCTACACCTTC
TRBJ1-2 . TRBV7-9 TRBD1 CASSFSDRGTHVNYGYTF TGTGCCAGCAGCTTCTCAGACAGGGGTACCCACGTTAACTATGGCTACACCTTC
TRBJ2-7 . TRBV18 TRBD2 CASSPELAAPSYEQYF TGTGCCAGCTCACCAGAACTAGCGGCACCCTCCTACGAGCAGTACTTC
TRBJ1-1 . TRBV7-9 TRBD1 CASSEESGTGFPEAFF TGTGCCAGCAGCGAGGAATCCGGGACAGGTTTCCCCGAAGCTTTCTTT
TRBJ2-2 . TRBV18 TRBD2 CASSDHKAGGPTGELFF TGTGCCAGCTCAGACCACAAAGCGGGAGGGCCAACCGGGGAGCTGTTTTTT
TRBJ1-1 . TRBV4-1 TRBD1 CASSQPRGGATEAFF TGCGCCAGCAGCCAGCCCAGAGGGGGCGCGACTGAAGCTTTCTTT
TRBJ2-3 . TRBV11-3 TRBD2 CASSLGTSGSGTDTQYF TGTGCCAGCAGCTTAGGGACCAGCGGGAGTGGGACAGATACGCAGTATTTT
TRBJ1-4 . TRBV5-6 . CASSLSTGEKLFF TGTGCCAGCAGCTTATCAACGGGGGAAAAACTGTTTTTT
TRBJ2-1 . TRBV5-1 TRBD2 CASSTLSGGGNEQFF TGCGCCAGCTCAACCCTTAGCGGGGGGGGAAATGAGCAGTTCTTC
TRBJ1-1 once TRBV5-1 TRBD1 CASSPRTGANTEAFF TGCGCCAGCAGCCCCAGGACAGGGGCAAACACTGAAGCTTTCTTT
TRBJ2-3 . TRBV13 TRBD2 CASSLAASGEEGDTQYF TGTGCCAGCAGCTTAGCCGCTAGCGGGGAGGAGGGAGATACGCAGTATTTT
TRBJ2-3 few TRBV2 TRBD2 CASSGRDYGTDTQYF TGTGCCAGCAGTGGGAGGGACTACGGCACAGATACGCAGTATTTT
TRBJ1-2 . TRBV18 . CASSPSANYGYTF TGTGCCAGCTCACCAAGCGCTAACTATGGCTACACCTTC
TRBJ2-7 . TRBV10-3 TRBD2 CAIRVAGGAYEQYF TGTGCCATCAGGGTAGCGGGGGGCGCCTACGAGCAGTACTTC
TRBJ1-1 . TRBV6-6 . CASKERQREAFF TGTGCCAGCAAAGAGAGACAGCGCGAAGCTTTCTTT
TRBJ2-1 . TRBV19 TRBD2 CAVWGGSNEQFF TGTGCCGTCTGGGGAGGGAGCAATGAGCAGTTCTTC
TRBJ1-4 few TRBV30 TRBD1 CASAGGWGEKLFF TGTGCCTCGGCAGGGGGCTGGGGTGAAAAACTGTTTTTT
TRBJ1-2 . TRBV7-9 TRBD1 CASSLGTGNYGYTF TGTGCCAGCAGCTTAGGGACAGGAAACTATGGCTACACCTTC
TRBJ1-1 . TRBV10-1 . CASSETGWANTEAFF TGCGCCAGCAGTGAGACAGGGTGGGCGAACACTGAAGCTTTCTTT
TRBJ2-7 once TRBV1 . CTSSQVGLAGEIGEQYF TGCACCAGCAGCCAAGTGGGACTAGCGGGAGAAATTGGCGAGCAGTACTTC
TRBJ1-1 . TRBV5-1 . CASSFSQGNTEAFF TGCGCCAGCAGCTTTTCGCAGGGGAACACTGAAGCTTTCTTT
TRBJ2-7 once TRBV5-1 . CASSSTGLLYEQYF TGCGCCAGCAGCTCCACGGGTCTTCTCTACGAGCAGTACTTC
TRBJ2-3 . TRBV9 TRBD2 CARSVEAGVDTDTQYF TGTGCCCGCAGCGTAGAGGCGGGGGTAGACACAGATACGCAGTATTTT
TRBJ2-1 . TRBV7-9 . CASSLDSNNEQFF TGTGCCAGCAGCTTGGACAGCAACAATGAGCAGTTCTTC
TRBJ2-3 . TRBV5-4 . CASSSSTDTQYF TGTGCCAGCAGCTCGAGCACAGATACGCAGTATTTT